A selection of T cell receptor beta chains follows, all from one sample in a study of T-cell reconstitution after alpha-beta-depleted transplantation in children. Using its own MiXCR run on the PCR reads, TCRdb lists one record per CDR3 protein. This sample has 120,000 or so distinct CDR3 sequences; under 25% occur once, and the top ten carry about 10%. This sample comprised PBMCs, mostly from graft donor cells, obtained 180 days after TCRalphabeta/CD19-depleted stem cell transplant. These TCRs come from a male patient under 10 years old who had a stem cell transplant for chronic granulomatous disease, so the T cells may come from the graft donor. The CDR3 runs from the conserved cysteine through the conserved F or W. A D gene is named only where the DNA matches it firmly. Only some rows state a clone size, as once, few, many or a class for expanded clones.

size: -; V: TRBV6-2/TRBV6-3; D: -; J: TRBJ1-5; CDR3: CASSYRGLRGNQPQHF; DNA: TGTGCCAGCAGTTACAGGGGACTAAGGGGCAATCAGCCCCAGCATTTT
size: -; V: TRBV6-2/TRBV6-3; D: TRBD2; J: TRBJ2-7; CDR3: CASSPYSGIRAYEQYF; DNA: TGTGCCAGCAGTCCTTATAGCGGGATCAGAGCCTACGAGCAGTACTTC
size: few; V: TRBV20-1; D: -; J: TRBJ2-2; CDR3: CSAREGGRGELFF; DNA: TGCAGTGCTAGAGAGGGAGGTAGAGGGGAGCTGTTTTTT
size: many; V: TRBV5-6; D: -; J: TRBJ1-6; CDR3: CASTHGGGVPLHF; DNA: TGTGCCAGCACCCACGGAGGTGGTGTGCCCCTCCACTTT
size: few; V: TRBV7-6; D: TRBD2; J: TRBJ2-2; CDR3: CASSYLGLAGAPNTGELFF; DNA: TGTGCCAGCAGCTACTTGGGACTAGCGGGGGCCCCTAACACCGGGGAGCTGTTTTTT
size: many; V: TRBV5-1; D: TRBD1; J: TRBJ2-3; CDR3: CASSRTGTATTDTQYF; DNA: TGCGCCAGCAGTAGGACGGGGACAGCCACCACAGATACGCAGTATTTT
size: many; V: TRBV20-1; D: -; J: TRBJ2-5; CDR3: CSARDGVPETQYF; DNA: TGCAGTGCTAGAGATGGAGTTCCCGAGACCCAGTACTTC
size: -; V: TRBV5-4; D: -; J: TRBJ2-1; CDR3: CASSLRHRDNEQFF; DNA: TGTGCCAGCAGCTTAAGGCACAGAGATAATGAGCAGTTCTTC
size: -; V: TRBV6-1; D: -; J: TRBJ1-5; CDR3: CASSPGDTSNQPQHF; DNA: TGTGCCAGCAGTCCAGGGGATACGAGCAATCAGCCCCAGCATTTT
size: -; V: TRBV7-3; D: TRBD2; J: TRBJ2-2; CDR3: CASSLKPSGGKAGELFF; DNA: TGTGCCAGCAGCTTAAAGCCTAGCGGGGGAAAGGCCGGGGAGCTGTTTTTT
size: many; V: TRBV20-1; D: TRBD1; J: TRBJ2-5; CDR3: CSASVTGVETQYF; DNA: TGCAGTGCTAGTGTCACAGGGGTCGAGACCCAGTACTTC
size: many; V: TRBV6-5; D: -; J: TRBJ2-7; CDR3: CASRPMGRTYEQYF; DNA: TGTGCCAGCAGACCAATGGGGCGAACCTACGAGCAGTACTTC
size: -; V: TRBV10-3; D: -; J: TRBJ2-3; CDR3: CAISEGSTDTQYF; DNA: TGTGCCATCAGTGAGGGTAGCACAGATACGCAGTATTTT
size: many; V: TRBV7-8; D: TRBD1; J: TRBJ1-1; CDR3: CASSLTGFFAEAFF; DNA: TGTGCCAGCAGCTTGACAGGGTTCTTTGCTGAAGCTTTCTTT
size: few; V: TRBV12-3/TRBV12-4; D: -; J: TRBJ2-5; CDR3: CASGQTSIGETQYF; DNA: TGTGCCAGCGGCCAAACAAGTATCGGTGAGACCCAGTACTTC
size: few; V: TRBV27; D: -; J: TRBJ2-3; CDR3: CASRLDTQYF; DNA: TGTGCCAGCAGGTTAGATACGCAGTATTTT
size: -; V: TRBV5-1; D: TRBD1; J: TRBJ2-7; CDR3: CASSLVGGLPWDATYEQYF; DNA: TGCGCCAGCAGCTTAGTAGGGGGCCTACCCTGGGACGCGACCTACGAGCAGTACTTC
size: -; V: TRBV5-1; D: -; J: TRBJ2-7; CDR3: CASMSTGSFGRGYEQYF; DNA: TGCGCCAGCATGAGTACAGGGTCTTTTGGAAGAGGCTACGAGCAGTACTTC
size: few; V: TRBV11-2; D: -; J: TRBJ2-1; CDR3: CASSLVFHVDPRYNEQFF; DNA: TGTGCCAGCAGCTTAGTATTTCACGTGGATCCCCGATACAATGAGCAGTTCTTC
size: few; V: TRBV30; D: -; J: TRBJ2-1; CDR3: CAWSVWGKSGNEQFF; DNA: TGTGCCTGGAGTGTATGGGGGAAGTCCGGGAATGAGCAGTTCTTC
size: -; V: TRBV12-3/TRBV12-4; D: TRBD1; J: TRBJ2-1; CDR3: CARCLRDRGLRSSYNEQFF; DNA: TGTGCCCGCTGTTTAAGGGACAGGGGCCTCCGTAGCTCCTACAATGAGCAGTTCTTC
size: -; V: TRBV24-1; D: -; J: TRBJ2-2; CDR3: CATSDPPGELFF; DNA: TGTGCCACCAGTGATCCCCCCGGGGAGCTGTTTTTT